This T cell receptor beta chain is from a study of type 1 regulatory T cells. Looking at the study overall: An in vitro protocol generated T-allo10, a Tr1-enriched, alloantigen-specific CD4 T cell product.

J gave up 11 bases and V 1 base, and 10 bases lay outside the gene matches. Germline values: CDR1 DFQATT, CDR2 SNEGSKA (reference sequence). There are 15 residues in the CDR3. TCRdb reprocessed the reads with MiXCR, giving one entry per CDR3 protein. The sample has approximately 97,000 distinct CDR3 sequences; around a third are singletons. The receptor was derived from a human donor in good health. The gene calls are TRBV20-1 and TRBJ2-1; TRBD2 matches 11 bases. Sequences were obtained from CD4+ T cells, either the whole sample or a sorted fraction (not recorded which). The CDR3 sequence: CSARVLGTSGDQQFF. CDR3 nucleotide sequence: TGCAGTGCTAGAGTATTAGGGACTAGCGGAGATCAGCAGTTCTTC.